These 19 T cell receptor beta chains were all obtained from the same sample, sequenced in a study of T cell changes during pregnancy in multiple sclerosis. Produced via immunoSEQ multiplex PCR; TCRdb's table is partial and in-frame only. Among 38,000 or so clones listed, 85% to 95% were seen once. This material consisted of peripheral blood, taken before pregnancy. These receptors all stem from a female donor with multiple sclerosis, enrolled in a pregnancy study.

The chain combines TRBV7-3 with TRBJ2-3; D remains ambiguous. The V gene lost 2 bases and the J gene lost 1 base, with 7 bases spanning the gap. Per germline, CDR1 SGHTA and CDR2 FQGTGA. The CDR3 has 14 residues. CDR3 loop: CASSLSSGTDTQYF. CDR3 sequence (DNA): TGTGCCAGCAGCTTATCAAGCGGCACAGATACGCAGTATTTT.

The genes are TRBV27 and TRBJ1-1; 10 bases agree with TRBD1. The CDR3 consists of 14 residues. J lost 5 bases, V lost 6 bases, and 6 bases had no gene match. Looked up from germline, CDR1 is MNHEY and CDR2 is SMNVEV (reference sequence). The CDR3 bases are TGTGCCAGCAGATTTCGACAGGGGGCAACTGAAGCTTTCTTT. Translation gives CASRFRQGATEAFF.

The rearrangement joins TRBV18 to TRBJ2-1; TRBD2 matches at 8 bases. CDR1 and CDR2 from the germline V gene are KGHSH and LQKENI. The V and J ends lost 2 bases and 4 bases, in that order; junction bases with no gene match: 13. The CDR3 is 18 residues long. The CDR3 region is CASSPIPTGGAKYNEQFF. The CDR3 DNA is TGTGCCAGCTCACCAATACCGACGGGAGGGGCCAAATACAATGAGCAGTTCTTC.

The chain is built from TRBV5-4 and TRBJ2-1, with a weak D call TRBD1 (6 bases). The CDR3 runs 15 residues. Germline V gene lookup returns CDR1 SGHNT and CDR2 YYREEE (reference sequence). Trimming left V 4 bases short and J 9 bases short, with 20 bases between. CDR3 nucleotides: TGTGCCAGCAGCCCAGAAGGTGGGACATCCTTTGAGCAGTTCTTC. Protein sequence: CASSPEGGTSFEQFF.

The chain links TRBV5-1 to TRBJ2-2; tentative D call: TRBD2 (5 bases). Germline lookup yields CDR1 SGHRS and CDR2 YFSETQ. V was clipped by 4 bases and J by 8 bases, with 6 bases between them. The CDR3 contains 11 residues. CDR3 residues: CASSPGGELFF. The DNA of the CDR3 is TGCGCCAGCAGCCCGGGGGGGGAGCTGTTTTTT.

V is TRBV4-3 and J is TRBJ2-1, with 9 bases fitting TRBD2. This CDR3 region has 15 residues. V lost 0 bases and J lost 13; bases outside the gene matches: 10. CDR1 LGHNA and CDR2 YSLEER come from the germline V gene. The CDR3 here is CASSQDRVSGRSQFF. CDR3 DNA sequence: TGCGCCAGCAGCCAAGACAGGGTTAGCGGGAGAAGTCAGTTCTTC.

The genes are TRBV13 and TRBJ2-3; no clear D. Germline V CDR1 and CDR2: PRHDT, FYEKMQ (reference sequence). The CDR3 is made up of 12 amino acids. V gave up 0 bases and J gave up 9 bases, with 7 bases separating them. CDR3 protein: CASSLGKLTQYF. CDR3 bases: TGTGCCAGCAGCTTAGGAAAGCTAACGCAGTATTTT.

The rearrangement links TRBV7-2 to TRBJ2-1; 7 bases map to TRBD2. The CDR3 length is 16 residues. The junction had 6 bases not matched to a gene; V was cut back by 1 base and J by 3 bases. The V gene's germline CDR1 is SGHTA and CDR2 FQGNSA. Here the CDR3 DNA reads TGTGCCAGCAGCTTAGTGTCCGGGACTATCTACAATGAGCAGTTCTTC. This sequence encodes CASSLVSGTIYNEQFF.

The chain employs TRBV5-1 and TRBJ1-3, with no clear D. Germline V CDR1 and CDR2: SGHRS, YFSETQ. V gave up 4 bases and J gave up 8 bases, with 16 bases separating them. The CDR3 extends over 14 amino acids. CDR3 sequence reads: CASSPGNSVDTIYF. In DNA, the CDR3 is TGCGCCAGCAGCCCGGGGAACAGCGTGGACACCATATATTTT. The whole variable domain, filled in from reference TRBV5-1 and TRBJ1-3, reads KAGVTQTPRYLIKTRGQQVTLSCSPISGHRSVSWYQQTPGQGLQFLFEYFSETQRNKGNFPGRFSGRQFSNSRSEMNVSTLELGDSALYLCASSPGNSVDTIYFGEGSWLTVV.

CDR3 protein: CSVEDWGTGALSSYNEQFF. The CDR3 DNA follows: TGCAGCGTTGAAGATTGGGGGACAGGGGCTTTAAGCTCCTACAATGAGCAGTTCTTC. The chain carries TRBV29-1 and TRBJ2-1, with TRBD1 identical over 10 bases. The CDR3 is 19 amino acids. Germline assignment: CDR1 SQVTM and CDR2 ANQGSEA. With V trimmed by 0 bases and J by 0 bases, 11 bases remained unmatched.

The rearrangement joins TRBV4-1 to TRBJ2-1; 9 bases agree with TRBD2. The ends lost 0 bases at V and 3 bases at J; junction bases unmatched: 9. Germline CDR1 is MGHRA and CDR2 is YSYEKL. This CDR3 spans 18 amino acids. CDR3: CASSQDGLAGHFYNEQFF. CDR3 DNA sequence: TGCGCCAGCAGCCAAGACGGGCTAGCGGGGCACTTCTACAATGAGCAGTTCTTC.

The chain uses TRBV2 and TRBJ1-1; no reliable D call. Germline lookup yields CDR1 SNHLY and CDR2 FYNNEI. V lost 2 bases, J lost 6 bases, and 16 bases lay in between. This CDR3 contains 15 residues. The CDR3 sequence: CASSETLFRESEAFF. As DNA, the CDR3 is TGTGCCAGCAGTGAAACACTATTCCGGGAGTCTGAAGCTTTCTTT. Looking up the rest from reference TRBV2 and TRBJ1-1 gives the full variable domain: EPEVTQTPSHQVTQMGQEVILRCVPISNHLYFYWYRQILGQKVEFLVSFYNNEISEKSEIFDDQFSVERPDGSNFTLKIRSTKLEDSAMYFCASSETLFRESEAFFGQGTRLTVV.

Here the CDR3 DNA reads TGCGCCAGCAGCCTTGGTACCGGGGAGAGGATTTTGAATGAGCAGTTCTTC. Amino acids: CASSLGTGERILNEQFF. The chain combines TRBV4-3 with TRBJ2-1; D possibly corresponds to TRBD2 (5 bases). Germline V CDR1 and CDR2: LGHNA, YSLEER. The CDR3 has 17 amino acids. Trimming removed 4 bases at V and 7 bases at J, with 23 bases between.

The chain recombines TRBV7-2 with TRBJ2-2, with 8 nucleotides matching TRBD1. The CDR3 covers 15 residues. V gave up 2 bases and J gave up 10 bases; unmatched junction bases: 9. Germline CDR1 is SGHTA and CDR2 is FQGNSA. CDR3 region: CASSLQSGGQEELFF. Here the CDR3 DNA reads TGTGCCAGCAGCTTACAGTCAGGGGGCCAGGAGGAGCTGTTTTTT.

The V gene is TRBV30, the J gene TRBJ2-5, with 7 bases aligning to TRBD1. With V trimmed by 4 bases and J by 9 bases, 8 bases remained unmatched. Germline V gene sequence: CDR1 GTSNPN, CDR2 SVGIG (reference sequence). The CDR3 consists of 12 residues. CDR3 nucleotides: TGTGCCTGGACAGACAGGGCGGAGGCCCAGTACTTC. This encodes CAWTDRAEAQYF.

The chain recombines TRBV7-9 with TRBJ1-2, with D perhaps TRBD1 (6 bases). This CDR3 is built from 13 residues. CDR1 and CDR2 from the germline V gene are SEHNR and FQNEAQ (reference sequence). Trimming left V 4 bases short and J 4 bases short, with 10 bases between. The CDR3, as DNA: TGTGCCAGCAGCTCACAGGGCACCTATGGCTACACCTTC. Its protein product is CASSSQGTYGYTF.

V is TRBV5-1 and J is TRBJ1-5, with D hard to call. CDR3 size: 14 residues. V was pared by 0 bases and J by 4 bases, with 8 bases between. CDR1 SGHRS and CDR2 YFSETQ come from the germline V gene. CDR3 nucleotide sequence: TGCGCCAGCAGCTTGGGTCAGGATAATCAGCCCCAGCATTTT. Its translation is CASSLGQDNQPQHF.

The chain is built from TRBV28 and TRBJ1-4; D unresolved. With 2 bases removed from V and 2 bases from J, the gap between germline ends came to 9 bases. This CDR3 has 15 residues. Germline-derived CDR1 and CDR2 are MDHEN and SYDVKM. The chain's CDR3 is CASSLAGGTNEKLFF. As DNA, the CDR3 is TGTGCCAGCAGTTTAGCAGGAGGTACTAATGAAAAACTGTTTTTT.

This rearrangement joins TRBV5-6 to TRBJ1-6, with D perhaps TRBD1 (5 bases). The V and J ends lost 4 bases and 9 bases respectively, with 17 bases between them. The germline gives CDR1 SGHDT, CDR2 YYEEEE. The CDR3 totals 15 residues. CDR3 amino acids: CASSVGGGPGSPLHF. In DNA, the CDR3 is TGTGCCAGCAGCGTCGGGGGTGGGCCGGGTTCACCCCTCCACTTT.